The rows below give T cell receptor beta chains drawn from one sample of a study of cytomegalovirus exposure and HLA in healthy donors. Profiling relied on immunoSEQ multiplex PCR, and the TCRdb table lists in-frame clones only, not all of them. The sample lists 250,000 to 350,000 clones; approximately 90% were seen once. The sample was PBMCs. These receptors all come from a man aged 40-49 years in good health and CMV-seropositive. The conserved cysteine and the conserved F or W are not part of the CDR3 here. A D gene is named only where the DNA matches it firmly.

TRBJ2-7	NA	TRBV19	ASSIDSLVYEQY
TRBJ2-1	NA	TRBV9	ASSVAGAYNEQF
TRBJ2-2	NA	TRBV5-6	ASSLGGRETGELF
TRBJ2-7	TRBD2	TRBV28	ASTKTLAGRFHEQY
TRBJ2-7	NA	TRBV5-1	ASSFTGSDEQY
TRBJ2-1	NA	TRBV10-3	AISESDGTLYNEQF
TRBJ2-7	NA	TRBV11-2	ASSLEAEADYEQY
TRBJ2-7	NA	TRBV2	ASRADGYEQY
TRBJ2-5	NA	TRBV14	ASSLRQVQETQY
TRBJ1-1	NA	TRBV28	ASRVWGDTEAF
TRBJ2-3	NA	TRBV16	ASSLMGGDTQY
TRBJ1-5	NA	TRBV6-5	ASRIAGINQPQH
TRBJ2-7	TRBD2	TRBV9	ASSLAGGAGEQY
TRBJ2-2	TRBD2	TRBV7-3	ASSDAGGPSGELF
TRBJ2-4	TRBD1	TRBV2	ASSRQGLAKNIQY
TRBJ2-1	NA	TRBV18	ASSPLGLDEQF
TRBJ1-5	NA	TRBV19	ASNFGPRDNQPQH
TRBJ1-5	TRBD1	TRBV2	ASARQGSGNQPQH